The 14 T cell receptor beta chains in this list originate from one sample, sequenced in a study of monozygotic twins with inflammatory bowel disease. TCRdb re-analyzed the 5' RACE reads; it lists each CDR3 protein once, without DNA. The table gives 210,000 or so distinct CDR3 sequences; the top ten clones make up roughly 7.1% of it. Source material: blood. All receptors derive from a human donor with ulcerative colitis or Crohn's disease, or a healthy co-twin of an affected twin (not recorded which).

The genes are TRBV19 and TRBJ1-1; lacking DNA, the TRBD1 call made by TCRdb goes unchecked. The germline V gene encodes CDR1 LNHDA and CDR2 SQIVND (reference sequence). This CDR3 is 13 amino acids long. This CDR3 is CASSTARGVKAFF. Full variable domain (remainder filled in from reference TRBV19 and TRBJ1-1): DGGITQSPKYLFRKEGQNVTLSCEQNLNHDAMYWYRQDPGQGLRLIYYSQIVNDFQKGDIAEGYSVSREKKESFPLTVTSAQKNPTAFYLCASSTARGVKAFFGQGTRLTVV.

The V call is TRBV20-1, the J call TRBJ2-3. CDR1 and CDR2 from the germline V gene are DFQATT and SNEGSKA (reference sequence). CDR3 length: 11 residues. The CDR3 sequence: CSALVADTQYF.

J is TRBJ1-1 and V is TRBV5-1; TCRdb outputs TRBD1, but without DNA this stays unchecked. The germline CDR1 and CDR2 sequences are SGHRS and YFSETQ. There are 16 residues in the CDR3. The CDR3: CASSLGIRGRNTEAFF.

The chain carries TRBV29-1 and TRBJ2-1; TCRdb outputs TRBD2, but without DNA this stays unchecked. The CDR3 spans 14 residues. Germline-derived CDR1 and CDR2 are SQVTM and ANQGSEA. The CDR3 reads CSALAGGGLNEQFF.

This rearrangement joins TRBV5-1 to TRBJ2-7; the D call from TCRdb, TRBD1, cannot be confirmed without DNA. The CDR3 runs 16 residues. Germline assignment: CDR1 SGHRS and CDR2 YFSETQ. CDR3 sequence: CASSFNTGTLFYEQYF.

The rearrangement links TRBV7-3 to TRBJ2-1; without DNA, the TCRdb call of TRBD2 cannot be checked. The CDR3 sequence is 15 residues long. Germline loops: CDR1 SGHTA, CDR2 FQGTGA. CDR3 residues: CASRTSGWGYNEQFF.

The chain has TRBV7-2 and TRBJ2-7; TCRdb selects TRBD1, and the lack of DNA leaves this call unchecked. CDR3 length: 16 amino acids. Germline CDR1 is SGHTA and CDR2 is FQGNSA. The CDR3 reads CASSLMPTGGAYEQYF.

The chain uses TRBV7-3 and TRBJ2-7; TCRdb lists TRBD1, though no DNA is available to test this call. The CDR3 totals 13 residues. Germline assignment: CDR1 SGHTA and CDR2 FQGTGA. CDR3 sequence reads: CACSLGPGYEQYF.

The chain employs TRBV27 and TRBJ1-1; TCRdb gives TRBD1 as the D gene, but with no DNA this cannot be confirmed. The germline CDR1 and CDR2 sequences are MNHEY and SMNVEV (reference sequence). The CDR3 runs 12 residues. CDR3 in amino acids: CASSRFGTEAFF.

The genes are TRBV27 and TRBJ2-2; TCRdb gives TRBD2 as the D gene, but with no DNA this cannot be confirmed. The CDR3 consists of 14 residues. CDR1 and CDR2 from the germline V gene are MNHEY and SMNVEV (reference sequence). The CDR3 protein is CASSLGLRVGELFF.

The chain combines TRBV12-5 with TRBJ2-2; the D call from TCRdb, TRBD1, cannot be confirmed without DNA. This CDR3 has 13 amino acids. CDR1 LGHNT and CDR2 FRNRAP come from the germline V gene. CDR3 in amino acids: CASGRDVRGELFF.

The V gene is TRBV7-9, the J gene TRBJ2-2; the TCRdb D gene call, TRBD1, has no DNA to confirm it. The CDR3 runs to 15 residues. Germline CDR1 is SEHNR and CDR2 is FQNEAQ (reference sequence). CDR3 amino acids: CASSSTGLTTGELFF.

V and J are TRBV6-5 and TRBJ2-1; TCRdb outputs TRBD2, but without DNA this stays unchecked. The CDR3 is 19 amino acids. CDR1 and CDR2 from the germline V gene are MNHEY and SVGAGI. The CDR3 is CASSYGIAGFPLSVGEQFF.

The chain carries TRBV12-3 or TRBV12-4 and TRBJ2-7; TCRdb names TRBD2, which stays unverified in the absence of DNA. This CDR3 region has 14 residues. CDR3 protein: CASSFKAGGYEQYF.